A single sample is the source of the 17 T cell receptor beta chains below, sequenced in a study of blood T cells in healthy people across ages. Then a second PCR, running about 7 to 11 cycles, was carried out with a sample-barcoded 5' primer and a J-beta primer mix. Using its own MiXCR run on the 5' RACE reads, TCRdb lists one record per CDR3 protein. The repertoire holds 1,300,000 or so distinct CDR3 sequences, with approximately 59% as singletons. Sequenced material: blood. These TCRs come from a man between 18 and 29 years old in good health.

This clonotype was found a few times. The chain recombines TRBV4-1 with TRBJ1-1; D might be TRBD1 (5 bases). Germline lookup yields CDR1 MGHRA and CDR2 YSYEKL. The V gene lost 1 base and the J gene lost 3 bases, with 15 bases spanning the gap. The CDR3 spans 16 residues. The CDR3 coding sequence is TGCGCCAGCAGCCAAGCGTTGGGAAGGGGAGACACTGAAGCTTTCTTT. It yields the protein CASSQALGRGDTEAFF.

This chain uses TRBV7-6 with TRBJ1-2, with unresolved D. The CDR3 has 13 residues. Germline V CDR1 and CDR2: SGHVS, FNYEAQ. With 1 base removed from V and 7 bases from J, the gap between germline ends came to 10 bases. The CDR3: CASSLGPRGGYTF. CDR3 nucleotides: TGTGCCAGCAGCTTAGGCCCCCGGGGTGGCTACACCTTC.

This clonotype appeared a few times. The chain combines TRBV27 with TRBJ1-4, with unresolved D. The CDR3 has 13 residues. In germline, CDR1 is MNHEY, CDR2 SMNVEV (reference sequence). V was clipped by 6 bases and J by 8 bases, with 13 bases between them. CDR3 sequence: CASSRNGREKLFF. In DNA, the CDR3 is TGTGCCAGCAGCCGAAATGGACGGGAAAAACTGTTTTTT.

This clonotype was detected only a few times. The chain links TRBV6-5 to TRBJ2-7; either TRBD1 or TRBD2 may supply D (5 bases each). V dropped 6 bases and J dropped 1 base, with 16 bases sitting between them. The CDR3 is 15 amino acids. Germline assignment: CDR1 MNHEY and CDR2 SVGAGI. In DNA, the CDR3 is TGTGCCAGCAGCCCGGACCCGGGACGATCCTACGAGCAGTACTTC. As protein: CASSPDPGRSYEQYF.

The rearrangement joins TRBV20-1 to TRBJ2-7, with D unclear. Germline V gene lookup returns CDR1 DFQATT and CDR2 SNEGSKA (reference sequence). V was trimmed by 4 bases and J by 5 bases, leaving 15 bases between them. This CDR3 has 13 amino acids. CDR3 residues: CSATVPDENEQYF. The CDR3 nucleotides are TGCAGTGCTACCGTCCCGGATGAGAACGAGCAGTACTTC.

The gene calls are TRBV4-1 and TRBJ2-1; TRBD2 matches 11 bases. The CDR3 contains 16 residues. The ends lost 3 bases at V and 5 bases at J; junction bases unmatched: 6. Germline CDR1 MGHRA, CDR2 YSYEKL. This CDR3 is CASSQTGLAANNEQFF. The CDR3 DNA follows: TGCGCCAGCAGCCAGACGGGACTAGCGGCGAACAATGAGCAGTTCTTC.

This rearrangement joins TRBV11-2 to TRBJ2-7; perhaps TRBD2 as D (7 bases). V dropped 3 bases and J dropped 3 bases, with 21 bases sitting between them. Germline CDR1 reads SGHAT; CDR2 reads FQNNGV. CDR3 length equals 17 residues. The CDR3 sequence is CASSFGRGSGFLYEQYF. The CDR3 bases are TGTGCCAGCAGCTTTGGGAGGGGGTCGGGTTTCCTCTACGAGCAGTACTTC.

CDR3 sequence (DNA): TGCGCCAGCAGTGACGGGGCCAATGAGCAGTTCTTC. It yields the protein CASSDGANEQFF. The chain carries TRBV10-2 and TRBJ2-1; tentatively, D is TRBD1 or TRBD2 (5 bases each). Germline V lookup: CDR1 WSHSY, CDR2 SAAADI. Between the trimmed V and J ends, which lost 3 bases and 6 bases, there was a span of 6 bases. This CDR3 contains 12 residues.

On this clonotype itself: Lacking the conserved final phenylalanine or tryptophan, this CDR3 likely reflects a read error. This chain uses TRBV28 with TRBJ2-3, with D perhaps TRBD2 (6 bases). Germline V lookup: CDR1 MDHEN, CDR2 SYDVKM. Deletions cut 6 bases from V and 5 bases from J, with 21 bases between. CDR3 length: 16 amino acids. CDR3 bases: TGTGCCAGCAGCTTACCCTATGGCGGGGCTAAAGATACGCAGTATTAT. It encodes CASSLPYGGAKDTQYY.

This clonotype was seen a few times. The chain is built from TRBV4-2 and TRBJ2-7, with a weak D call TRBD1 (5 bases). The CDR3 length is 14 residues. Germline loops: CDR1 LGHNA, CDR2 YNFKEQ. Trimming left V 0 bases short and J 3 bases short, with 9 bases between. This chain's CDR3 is CASSQDAGYYEQYF. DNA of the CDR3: TGTGCCAGCAGCCAAGACGCAGGGTACTACGAGCAGTACTTC.

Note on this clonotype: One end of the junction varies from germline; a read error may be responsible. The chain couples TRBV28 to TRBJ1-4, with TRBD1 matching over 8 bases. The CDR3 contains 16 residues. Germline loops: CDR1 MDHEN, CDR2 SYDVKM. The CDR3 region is CAGSTGQGRVLEKLFF. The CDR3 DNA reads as TGTGCCGGCAGTACCGGACAGGGCCGAGTTTTGGAAAAACTGTTTTTT.

The CDR3 DNA is TGCGCCAGCAGCCAAGCCACGGCGGGGGGGCCCTACAATGAGCAGTTCTTC. Encoded protein: CASSQATAGGPYNEQFF. The chain links TRBV4-3 to TRBJ2-1; TRBD2 matches 9 bases. V was pared by 1 base and J by 2 bases, with 6 bases of the junction left unmatched. Germline V lookup: CDR1 LGHNA, CDR2 YSLEER. The CDR3 is made up of 17 amino acids.

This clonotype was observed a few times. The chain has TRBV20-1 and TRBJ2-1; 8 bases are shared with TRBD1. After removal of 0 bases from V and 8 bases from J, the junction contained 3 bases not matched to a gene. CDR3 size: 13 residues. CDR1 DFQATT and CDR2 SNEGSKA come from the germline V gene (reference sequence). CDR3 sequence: CSARDRGRYEQFF. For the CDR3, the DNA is TGCAGTGCTAGAGACAGGGGGCGGTATGAGCAGTTCTTC.

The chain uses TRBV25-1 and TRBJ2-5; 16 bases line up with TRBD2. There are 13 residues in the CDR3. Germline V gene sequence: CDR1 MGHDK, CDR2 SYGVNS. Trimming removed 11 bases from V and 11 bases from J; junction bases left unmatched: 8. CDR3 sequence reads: CAAKGLAGGEQYF. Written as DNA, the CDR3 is TGTGCCGCCAAGGGACTAGCGGGAGGGGAGCAGTACTTC. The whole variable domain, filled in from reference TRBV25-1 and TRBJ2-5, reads EADIYQTPRYLVIGTGKKITLECSQTMGHDKMYWYQQDPGMELHLIHYSYGVNSTEKGDLSSESTVSRIRTEHFPLTLESARPSHTSQYLCAAKGLAGGEQYFGPGTRLLVL.

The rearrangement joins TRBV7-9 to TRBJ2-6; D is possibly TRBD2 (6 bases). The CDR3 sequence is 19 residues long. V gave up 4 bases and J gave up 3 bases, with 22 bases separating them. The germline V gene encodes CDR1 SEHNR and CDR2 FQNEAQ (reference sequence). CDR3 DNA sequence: TGTGCCAGCAGCTCCCTCACGGACGGGACTTGGGATGGGGCCAACGTCCTGACTTTC. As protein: CASSSLTDGTWDGANVLTF. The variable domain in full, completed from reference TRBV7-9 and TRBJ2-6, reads DTGVSQNPRHKITKRGQNVTFRCDPISEHNRLYWYRQTLGQGPEFLTYFQNEAQLEKSRLLSDRFSAERPKGSFSTLEIQRTEQGDSAMYLCASSSLTDGTWDGANVLTFGAGSRLTVL.

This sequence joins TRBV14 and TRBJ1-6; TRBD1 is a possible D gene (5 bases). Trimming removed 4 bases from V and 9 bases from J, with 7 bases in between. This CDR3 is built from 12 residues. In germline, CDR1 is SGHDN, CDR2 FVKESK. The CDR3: CASSPGTSPLHF. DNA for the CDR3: TGTGCCAGCAGCCCCGGGACTTCACCCCTCCACTTT.

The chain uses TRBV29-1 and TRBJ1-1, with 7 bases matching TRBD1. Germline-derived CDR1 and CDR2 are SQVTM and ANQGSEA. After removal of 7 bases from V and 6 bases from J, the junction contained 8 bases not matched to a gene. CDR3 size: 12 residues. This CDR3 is CSARGGLAEAFF. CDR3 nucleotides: TGCAGCGCCAGGGGGGGGCTCGCTGAAGCTTTCTTT.